The rows below give T cell receptor beta chains drawn from one sample of a study of blood T cell repertoires in COVID-19. Data came from immunoSEQ multiplex PCR; TCRdb stores just in-frame clones and leaves some out. The table includes 200,000 to 300,000 clones, around 84% detected once. Sequenced input: peripheral blood. The receptor set was obtained from a man aged 60 to 69 with acute or convalescent COVID-19. The CDR3 runs from the conserved cysteine through the conserved F or W. The D gene is left open where the match is weak. Clone size is stated in some rows and not others, as once, few, many or a class when expanded.

TRBJ2-5,.,.,TRBV9,TGTGCCAGCAGCGCTTACCAAGAGACCCAGTACTTC,CASSAYQETQYF
TRBJ1-1,few,TRBD1,TRBV9,TGTGCCAGCAGCGAACCGGGACAGGGCCGATTTGAAGCTTTCTTT,CASSEPGQGRFEAFF
TRBJ2-5,.,.,TRBV7-2,TGTGCCAGCAGCCTCTCGAGGGAGACCCAGTACTTC,CASSLSRETQYF
TRBJ1-1,.,.,TRBV29-1,TGCAGCGTCAAGACAGATATGAACACTGAAGCTTTCTTT,CSVKTDMNTEAFF
TRBJ2-7,.,TRBD1,TRBV10-2,TGCGCCAGCAGTGTACCGACCGAAGTAAGGACAGGGGGCGGCGAGCAGTACTTC,CASSVPTEVRTGGGEQYF
TRBJ1-4,.,TRBD1,TRBV25-1,TGTGCCAGCAGTGGGGTTGGACAGGGCCTTGCAACTAATGAAAAACTGTTTTTT,CASSGVGQGLATNEKLFF
TRBJ1-4,.,.,TRBV15,TGTGCCACCAGCAGAGATCGCGGGGGGGAACTGTTTTTT,CATSRDRGGELFF
TRBJ1-1,.,.,TRBV7-3,TGTGCCAGCAGCTTAACACAATTGAACACTGAAGCTTTCTTT,CASSLTQLNTEAFF
TRBJ2-1,.,TRBD1,TRBV11-2,TGTGCCAGCAGCCGACAGGGGGCCTACAATGAGCAGTTCTTC,CASSRQGAYNEQFF
TRBJ2-2,.,TRBD1,TRBV5-4,TGTGCCAGCAGCCCCCGACAGGGAAACACCGGGGAGCTGTTTTTT,CASSPRQGNTGELFF
TRBJ2-5,.,TRBD2,TRBV5-4,TGTGCCAGCAGCCCTGGACTAGCGGGAGGGCAAGAGACCCAGTACTTC,CASSPGLAGGQETQYF
TRBJ1-4,.,TRBD1,TRBV11-2,TGTGCCAGCAGCCCAACAGGGGGTGACGAAAAACTGTTTTTT,CASSPTGGDEKLFF
TRBJ2-3,.,.,TRBV19,TGTGCCAGTAGTATGTGGGGAGTTAGCACAGATACGCAGTATTTT,CASSMWGVSTDTQYF
TRBJ2-2,few,TRBD2,TRBV10-3,TGTGCCATCAGGTTTCCTAGCGGGGGCCATAACACCGGGGAGCTGTTTTTT,CAIRFPSGGHNTGELFF
TRBJ1-3,.,.,TRBV20-1,TGCAGTGCTAGTGGCAGCTCTGGAAACACCATATATTTT,CSASGSSGNTIYF
TRBJ1-2,.,TRBD1,TRBV6-5,TGTGCCAGCATCCTGGGACAGGCCTCGAACTATGGCTACACCTTC,CASILGQASNYGYTF